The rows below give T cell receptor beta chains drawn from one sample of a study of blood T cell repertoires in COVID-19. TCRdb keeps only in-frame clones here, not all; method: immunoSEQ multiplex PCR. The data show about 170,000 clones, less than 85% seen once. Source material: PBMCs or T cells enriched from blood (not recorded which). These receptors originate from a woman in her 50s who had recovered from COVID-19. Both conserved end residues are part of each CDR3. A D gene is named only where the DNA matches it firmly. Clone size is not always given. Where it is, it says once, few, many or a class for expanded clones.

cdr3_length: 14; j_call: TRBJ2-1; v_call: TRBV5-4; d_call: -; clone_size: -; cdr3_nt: TGTGCCAGCAGAGTTGCGAGCTCCTACAATGAGCAGTTCTTC; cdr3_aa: CASRVASSYNEQFF
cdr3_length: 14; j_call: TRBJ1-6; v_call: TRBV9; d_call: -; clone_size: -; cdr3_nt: TGTGCCAGCGGTGAGGGCTCCTATAATTCACCCCTCCACTTT; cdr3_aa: CASGEGSYNSPLHF
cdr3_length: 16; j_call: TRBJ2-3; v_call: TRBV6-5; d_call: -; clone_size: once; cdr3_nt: TGTGCCAGCAGTTACTCGAGGCAGGGGTTTGCAGATACGCAGTATTTT; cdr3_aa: CASSYSRQGFADTQYF
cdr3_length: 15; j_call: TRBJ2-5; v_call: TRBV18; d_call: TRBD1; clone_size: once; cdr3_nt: TGTGCCAGCTCGGATATTACCGGGACAGAAGAGACCCAGTACTTC; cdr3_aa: CASSDITGTEETQYF
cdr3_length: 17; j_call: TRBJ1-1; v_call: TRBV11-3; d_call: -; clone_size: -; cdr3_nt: TGTGCCACCCGGGCGGCAGGAAGGGGGAAGGCGAACACTGAAGCTTTCTTT; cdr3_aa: CATRAAGRGKANTEAFF
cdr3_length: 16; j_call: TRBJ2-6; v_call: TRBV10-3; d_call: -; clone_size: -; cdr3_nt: TGTGCCATCAGTGAGTCGATAGAGTCTGGGGCCAACGTCCTGACTTTC; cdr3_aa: CAISESIESGANVLTF
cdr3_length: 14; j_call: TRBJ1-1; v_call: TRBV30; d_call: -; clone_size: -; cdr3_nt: TGTGCCTTGTGGACAGAAGACATGAACACTGAAGCTTTCTTT; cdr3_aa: CALWTEDMNTEAFF
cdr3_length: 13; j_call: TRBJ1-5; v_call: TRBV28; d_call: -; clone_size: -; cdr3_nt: TGTGCCAGCAGTCCAGAACAGAGACAGCCCCAGCATTTT; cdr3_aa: CASSPEQRQPQHF
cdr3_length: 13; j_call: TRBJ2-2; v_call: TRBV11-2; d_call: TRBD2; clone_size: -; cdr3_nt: TGTGCCGAGCGGGAGGTCCGGACCGGGGAGCTGTTTTTT; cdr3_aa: CAEREVRTGELFF
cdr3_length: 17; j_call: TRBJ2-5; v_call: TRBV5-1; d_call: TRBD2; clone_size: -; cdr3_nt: TGCGCCAGCAGCTCCCGACTAGCGGGGGCCACCGCTGAGACCCAGTACTTC; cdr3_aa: CASSSRLAGATAETQYF
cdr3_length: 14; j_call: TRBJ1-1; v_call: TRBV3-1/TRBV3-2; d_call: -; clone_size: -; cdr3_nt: TGTGCCAGCAGCCTCGGGAGGCGGGACACTGAAGCTTTCTTT; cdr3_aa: CASSLGRRDTEAFF
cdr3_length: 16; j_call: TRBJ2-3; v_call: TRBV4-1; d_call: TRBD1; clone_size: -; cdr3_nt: TGCGCCAGCAGCCAGGATGACAGGGGTTCCACAGATACGCAGTATTTT; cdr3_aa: CASSQDDRGSTDTQYF
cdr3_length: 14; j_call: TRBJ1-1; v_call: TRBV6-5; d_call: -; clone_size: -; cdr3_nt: TGTGCCAGCAGTTACTCCGGAGGAGGGACTGAAGCTTTCTTT; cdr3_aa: CASSYSGGGTEAFF
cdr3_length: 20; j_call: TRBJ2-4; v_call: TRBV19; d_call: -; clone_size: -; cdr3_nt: TGTGCCAGTAGTGGGCGGCGCGGGGCCTCTAGGATTTGGACCAAAAACATTCAGTACTTC; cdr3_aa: CASSGRRGASRIWTKNIQYF
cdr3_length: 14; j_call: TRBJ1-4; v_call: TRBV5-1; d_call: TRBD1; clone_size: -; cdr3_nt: TGCGCCAGCAGCCCGCCCGGGGACAGTGAAAAACTGTTTTTT; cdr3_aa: CASSPPGDSEKLFF
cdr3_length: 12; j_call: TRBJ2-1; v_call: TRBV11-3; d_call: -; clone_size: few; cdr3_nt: TGTGCCAGCAGCCCACAGCCCAATGAGCAGTTCTTC; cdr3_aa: CASSPQPNEQFF
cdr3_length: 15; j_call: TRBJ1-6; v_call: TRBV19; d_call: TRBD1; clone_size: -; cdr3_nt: TGTGCCAGTAGTATGGACAGGAGCTTTAATTCACCCCTCCACTTT; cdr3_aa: CASSMDRSFNSPLHF
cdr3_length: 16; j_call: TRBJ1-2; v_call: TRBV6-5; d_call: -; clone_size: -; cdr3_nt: TGTGCCAGCAGTTACTCGTTCGGACCGGCGGGCTATGGCTACACCTTC; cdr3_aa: CASSYSFGPAGYGYTF
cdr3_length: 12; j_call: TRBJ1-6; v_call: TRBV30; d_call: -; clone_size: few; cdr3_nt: TGTGCCTGGGAGATCGGGAGGACACCCCTCCACTTT; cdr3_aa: CAWEIGRTPLHF
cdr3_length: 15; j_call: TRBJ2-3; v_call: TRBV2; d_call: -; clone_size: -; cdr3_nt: TGTGCCAGCAAAGGAGACTCCCCTAGCACAGATACGCAGTATTTT; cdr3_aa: CASKGDSPSTDTQYF
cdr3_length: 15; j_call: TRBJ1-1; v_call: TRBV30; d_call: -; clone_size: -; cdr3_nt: TGTGCCTGGAGTGTACTAAGTTTGCGTCCCCGGGGAGCTTTCTTT; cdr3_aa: CAWSVLSLRPRGAFF
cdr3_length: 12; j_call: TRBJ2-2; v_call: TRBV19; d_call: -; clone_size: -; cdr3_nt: TGTGCCAGTCGGCAGGCGTACCGGGAGCTGTTTTTT; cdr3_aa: CASRQAYRELFF
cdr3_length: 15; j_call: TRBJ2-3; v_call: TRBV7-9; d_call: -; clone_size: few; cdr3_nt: TGTGCCAGCAGCTTGGGCTCGCCGATTACAGATACGCAGTATTTT; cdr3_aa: CASSLGSPITDTQYF
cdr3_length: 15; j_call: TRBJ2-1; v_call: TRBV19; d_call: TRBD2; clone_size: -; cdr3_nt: TGTGCCAGTAGGCGACTAGCGGGAGCCTACAATGAGCAGTTCTTC; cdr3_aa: CASRRLAGAYNEQFF
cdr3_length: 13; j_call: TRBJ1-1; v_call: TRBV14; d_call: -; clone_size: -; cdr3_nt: TGTGCCAGCAGCCAAGATATGGCGGTAGAAGCTTTCTTT; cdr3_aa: CASSQDMAVEAFF
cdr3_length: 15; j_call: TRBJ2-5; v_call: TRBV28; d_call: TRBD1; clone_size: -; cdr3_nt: TGTGCCAGCAGTTACCAAGTGGCAGGGGGAGAGACCCAGTACTTC; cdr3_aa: CASSYQVAGGETQYF
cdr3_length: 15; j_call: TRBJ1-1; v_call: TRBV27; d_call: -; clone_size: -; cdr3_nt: TGTGCCAGCAGCCCTATCTGGGGGCAGGACACTGAAGCTTTCTTT; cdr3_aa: CASSPIWGQDTEAFF
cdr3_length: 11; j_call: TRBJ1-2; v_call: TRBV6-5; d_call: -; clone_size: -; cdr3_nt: TGTGCCAGCAGTTCCGGGTATGGCTACACCTTC; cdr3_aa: CASSSGYGYTF
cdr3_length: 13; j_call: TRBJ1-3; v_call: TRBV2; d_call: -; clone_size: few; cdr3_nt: TGTGCCAGCAGAGAGGGAGAGCGTAACACCATATATTTT; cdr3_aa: CASREGERNTIYF
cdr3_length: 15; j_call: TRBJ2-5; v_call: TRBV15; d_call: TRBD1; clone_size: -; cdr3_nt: TGTGCCACCAGCAGAGACAGGGGGCGTTGGGTGACCCAGTACTTC; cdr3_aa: CATSRDRGRWVTQYF
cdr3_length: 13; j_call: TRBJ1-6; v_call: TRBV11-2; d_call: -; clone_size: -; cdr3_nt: TGTGCCTCGACTACGGATATTGATTCACCCCTCCACTTT; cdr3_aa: CASTTDIDSPLHF
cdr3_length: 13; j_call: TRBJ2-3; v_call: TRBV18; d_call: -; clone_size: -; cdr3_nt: TGTGCCAGCTCACTGGGAACAGGCGATACGCAGTATTTT; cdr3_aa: CASSLGTGDTQYF
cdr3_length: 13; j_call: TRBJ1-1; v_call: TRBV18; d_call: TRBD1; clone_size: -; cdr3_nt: TGTGCCAGCTCGGAACAGGGGGGCACTGAAGCTTTCTTT; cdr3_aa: CASSEQGGTEAFF
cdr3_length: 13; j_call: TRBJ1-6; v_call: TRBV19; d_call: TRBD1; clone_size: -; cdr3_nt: TGTGCCAGTCGGACAGGGGGACGTTCACCCCTCCACTTT; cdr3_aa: CASRTGGRSPLHF
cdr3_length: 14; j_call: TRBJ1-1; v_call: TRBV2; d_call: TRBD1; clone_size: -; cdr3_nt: TGTGCCAGCAGCTCCCGGGACAGGAACACTGAAGCTTTCTTT; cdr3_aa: CASSSRDRNTEAFF
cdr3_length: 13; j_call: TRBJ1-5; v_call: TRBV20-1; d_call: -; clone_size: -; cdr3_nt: TGCAGTGCTAGTAAGGGACTTTATCAGCCCCAGCATTTT; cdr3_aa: CSASKGLYQPQHF
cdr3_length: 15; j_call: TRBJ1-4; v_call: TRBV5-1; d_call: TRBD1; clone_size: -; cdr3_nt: TGCGCCAGCAGCTTGGCGGGACAGGGTGGTGAAAAACTGTTTTTT; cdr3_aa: CASSLAGQGGEKLFF
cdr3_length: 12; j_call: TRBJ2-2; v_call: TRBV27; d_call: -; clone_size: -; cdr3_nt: TGTGCCAGCGGGGAGTCAACTCGGGAGCTGTTTTTT; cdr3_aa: CASGESTRELFF
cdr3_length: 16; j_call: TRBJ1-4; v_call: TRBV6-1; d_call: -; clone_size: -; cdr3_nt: TGTGCCAGCAGTGAAACCGGACTTGCAACTAATGAAAAACTGTTTTTT; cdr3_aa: CASSETGLATNEKLFF
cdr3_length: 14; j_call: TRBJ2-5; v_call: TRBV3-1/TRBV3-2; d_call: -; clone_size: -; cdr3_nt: TGTGCCAGCAGCCATATCGCTAGCGACGAGACCCAGTACTTC; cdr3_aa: CASSHIASDETQYF
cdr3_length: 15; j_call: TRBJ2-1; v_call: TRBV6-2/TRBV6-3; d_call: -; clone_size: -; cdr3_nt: TGTGCCAGCAGCCCGGACTCCCGGCGATACAATGAGCAGTTCTTC; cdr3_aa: CASSPDSRRYNEQFF
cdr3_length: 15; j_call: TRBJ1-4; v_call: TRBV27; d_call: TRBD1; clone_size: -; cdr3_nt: TGTGCCAGCAGGCCAATGACAGGGTTTGTCGAAAAACTGTTTTTT; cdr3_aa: CASRPMTGFVEKLFF
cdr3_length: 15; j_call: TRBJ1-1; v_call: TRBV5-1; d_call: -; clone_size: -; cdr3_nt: TGCGCCAGCAGCTTGGTAACAGGGTCGGGCACTGAAGCTTTCTTT; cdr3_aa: CASSLVTGSGTEAFF
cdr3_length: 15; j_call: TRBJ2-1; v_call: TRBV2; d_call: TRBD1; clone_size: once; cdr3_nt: TGTGCCAGCAGTTACCATTATGGACAGGGCGTAGAGCAGTTCTTC; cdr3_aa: CASSYHYGQGVEQFF
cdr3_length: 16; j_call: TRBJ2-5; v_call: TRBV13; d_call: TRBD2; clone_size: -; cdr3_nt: TGTGCCAGCAGCCCCCCCCAACTAGCGGGGCAAGAGACCCAGTACTTC; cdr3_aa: CASSPPQLAGQETQYF
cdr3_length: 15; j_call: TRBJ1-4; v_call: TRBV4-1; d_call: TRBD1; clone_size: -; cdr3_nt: TGCGCCAGCAGCCAAACCCGACAGGGGCTGGAAAAACTGTTTTTT; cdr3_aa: CASSQTRQGLEKLFF
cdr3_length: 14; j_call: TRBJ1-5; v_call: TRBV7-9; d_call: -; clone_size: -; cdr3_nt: TGTGCCAGCAGCCCAACAGGGATTCATCAGCCCCAGCATTTT; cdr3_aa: CASSPTGIHQPQHF
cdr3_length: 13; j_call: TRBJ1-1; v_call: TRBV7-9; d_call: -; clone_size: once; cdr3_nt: TGTGCCAGCAGTTCAGGGGCTTGGGGTGAAGCTTTCTTT; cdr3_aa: CASSSGAWGEAFF
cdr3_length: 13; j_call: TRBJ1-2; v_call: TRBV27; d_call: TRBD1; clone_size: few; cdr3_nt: TGTGCCAGCAGGACAGGGGTGGAGTATGGCTACACCTTC; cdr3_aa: CASRTGVEYGYTF
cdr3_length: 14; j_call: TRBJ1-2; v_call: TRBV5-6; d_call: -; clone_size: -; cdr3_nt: TGTGCCAGCAGCTTCGGCAGGGAAACGTATGGCTACACCTTC; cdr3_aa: CASSFGRETYGYTF
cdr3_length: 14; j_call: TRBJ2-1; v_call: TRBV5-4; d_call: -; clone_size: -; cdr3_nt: TGTGCCAGCAGCTTGGTCGGGGGCTACAATGAGCAGTTCTTC; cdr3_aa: CASSLVGGYNEQFF
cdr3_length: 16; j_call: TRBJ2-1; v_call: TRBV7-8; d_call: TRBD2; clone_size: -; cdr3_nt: TGTGCCAGCAGCTCCGGACTAGCGGGGGGGTACAATGAGCAGTTCTTC; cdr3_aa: CASSSGLAGGYNEQFF
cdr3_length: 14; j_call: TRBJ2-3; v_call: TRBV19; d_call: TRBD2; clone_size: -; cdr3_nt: TGTGCCAGTAGTATTCGGCTAGCGGGAGATACGCAGTATTTT; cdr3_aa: CASSIRLAGDTQYF
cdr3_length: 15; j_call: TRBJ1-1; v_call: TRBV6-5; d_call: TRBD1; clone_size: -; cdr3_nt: TGTGCCAGCAGTTACCGCGGACAGGGTGATTTTGGGGCTTTCTTT; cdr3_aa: CASSYRGQGDFGAFF
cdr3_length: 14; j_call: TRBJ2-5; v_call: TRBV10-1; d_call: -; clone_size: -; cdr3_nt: TGCGCCAGCAGTGAGGCGCAGGAAGAAGAGACCCAGTACTTC; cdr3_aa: CASSEAQEEETQYF